This T cell receptor (beta chain) was identified during a study of T cells in Graves' hyperthyroidism and ophthalmopathy. The CDR3 is made up of 16 amino acids. V lost 1 base to trimming and J lost 3 bases, with 16 bases between them. From germline, CDR1 is DFQATT and CDR2 SNEGSKA (reference sequence). This clonotype was found a few times. Its antigen is as yet unknown. TCR beta CDR3 regions were amplified from RNA transcripts. TCR CDR3 regions were first amplified by RT-PCR with HTBI primers. TCRdb re-called the multiplex PCR reads with MiXCR, one entry per CDR3 protein. The sample consists of hundreds of thousands of distinct CDR3 sequences, over 35% of them appearing once. Overall study results and limits: Model-based prediction identified ophthalmopathy a median 6.5 months prior to its onset.

Newly diagnosed patients aged 18 to 65 had hyperthyroidism of under 2 months' duration. Diagnostic assessment was based on clinical symptoms, serum thyroxine and TRAb, thyroid ultrasound and orbital computed tomography. Sequences were obtained from blood. The sequence was obtained from a man younger than 35 with Graves' hyperthyroidism. The rearrangement uses TRBV20-1 and TRBJ1-5; possibly TRBD1 for D (5 bases). The CDR3 DNA sequence: TGCAGTGCTAGAGGACCCCGGCAGGGTAACAATCAGCCCCAGCATTTT. It yields the protein CSARGPRQGNNQPQHF.